This T cell receptor beta chain is drawn from a study of blood T cell repertoires in COVID-19. Measured with immunoSEQ multiplex PCR; TCRdb has only the in-frame clones, and not every one. The sample comprises about 130,000 clones, 80% to 90% of which are singletons, and around 4.2% rests with the top ten. Deletions cut 2 bases from V and 1 base from J, with 10 bases between. Germline CDR1 KGHSH, CDR2 LQKENI. This CDR3 has 15 amino acids. Source material: peripheral blood. This receptor was obtained from a man in his sixties with COVID-19, enrolled during active disease. This chain uses TRBV18 with TRBJ2-3, with D possibly matching TRBD1 (6 bases). The CDR3 bases are TGTGCCAGCTCACCAACAGGGCCGGGCACAGATACGCAGTATTTT. Amino acids: CASSPTGPGTDTQYF.